The 22 T cell receptor beta chains given below trace back to one sample, sequenced in a study of T-cell memory formation after mild COVID-19 (dated by TCRdb to 2020 to 2023). To prepare the library, 5' RACE was applied. The run used an Illumina NovaSeq 6000. Using fastp trimming at Q25 and MiXCR clonotype assembly, TCRdb reanalyzed the public sequencing data and kept in-frame beta chains. Rows are unified per CDR3 protein, each entry keeping the most common DNA and genes. For this sample there are around 200,000 distinct CDR3 sequences; around 25% appear just once. 10% to 12% of the sample comes from the top ten. The specimen was PBMCs or a T cell subset sorted from them (not recorded which). These receptors all stem from an adult woman who had mild COVID-19 (a few samples of this study predate the infection). The sample titles of this study are shuffled in the database, so cell type and time point are left out; the donor was told from shared clones.

V is TRBV15 and J is TRBJ2-7, with D maybe TRBD2 (6 bases). The V end lost 1 base, the J end lost 5 bases, and 9 bases lay between the germline ends. Germline CDR1 is LNHNV and CDR2 is YYDKDF (reference sequence). The CDR3 runs 13 residues. The CDR3 protein is CATSRVGGDEQYF. CDR3 coding DNA: TGTGCCACCAGCAGAGTGGGGGGTGACGAGCAGTACTTC. Together with reference TRBV15 and TRBJ2-7, the CDR3 gives the full variable domain: DAMVIQNPRYQVTQFGKPVTLSCSQTLNHNVMYWYQQKSSQAPKLLFHYYDKDFNNEADTPDNFQSRRPNTSFCFLDIRSPGLGDTAMYLCATSRVGGDEQYFGPGTRLTVT.

In this sample, this clonotype turned up a few times. The rearrangement links TRBV24-1 to TRBJ2-7; 10 bases map to TRBD2. Trimming took 0 bases from V and 4 from J; bases not matched to a gene: 8. The germline V gene encodes CDR1 KGHDR and CDR2 SFDVKD. This CDR3 comprises 17 residues. This CDR3 reads CATSDLCLAGDWYEQYF. The CDR3 DNA follows: TGTGCCACCAGTGATTTGTGCCTAGCGGGAGACTGGTACGAGCAGTACTTC.

The chain has TRBV20-1 and TRBJ2-7; D gene ambiguous. Germline values: CDR1 DFQATT, CDR2 SNEGSKA (reference sequence). The CDR3 spans 15 residues. V was trimmed by 0 bases and J by 4 bases, leaving 16 bases between them. The CDR3, as DNA: TGCAGTGCTAGAGATGAATTGGCAACCTTTTACGAGCAGTACTTC. Translation: CSARDELATFYEQYF.

The V call is TRBV6-2 or TRBV6-3, the J call TRBJ2-3; D is unclear. Deletions cut 4 bases from V and 0 bases from J, with 8 bases between. CDR1 is MNHEY and CDR2 is SVGEGT in the germline V gene. This CDR3 comprises 14 residues. The CDR3 sequence: CASSSTDSTDTQYF. The DNA of the CDR3 is TGTGCCAGCAGTTCCACCGACAGCACAGATACGCAGTATTTT.

The rearrangement joins TRBV20-1 to TRBJ1-2, with D perhaps TRBD1 (5 bases). The CDR3 totals 15 residues. Trimming cost V 6 bases and J 4 bases, with 21 bases left between them. Germline-derived CDR1 and CDR2 are DFQATT and SNEGSKA (reference sequence). This CDR3 reads CSASSSAERGYGYTF. The CDR3 coding sequence is TGCAGTGCCAGTTCTTCGGCCGAAAGGGGCTATGGCTACACCTTC.

This clonotype appeared a few times. V is TRBV19 and J is TRBJ2-7, with D possibly matching TRBD2 (6 bases). Per germline, CDR1 LNHDA and CDR2 SQIVND (reference sequence). Trimming shortened V by 3 bases and J by 2 bases, and 8 bases separated the two germline ends. The CDR3 covers 13 residues. CDR3 amino acids: CASSIGGTYEQYF. The CDR3 coding sequence is TGTGCCAGTAGTATCGGCGGGACCTACGAGCAGTACTTC.

This clonotype turned up a few times. V gene TRBV6-2 or TRBV6-3 combines with J gene TRBJ2-7; D may be TRBD2 (7 bases). The CDR3 has 15 amino acids. Trimming left V 3 bases short and J 4 bases short, with 16 bases between. Germline assignment: CDR1 MNHEY and CDR2 SVGEGT. CDR3 sequence (DNA): TGTGCCAGCAGTTATCGGGGGGCGCGAGGATACGAGCAGTACTTC. Its translation: CASSYRGARGYEQYF.

J is TRBJ2-3 and V is TRBV4-3; the D is unclear. Between the trimmed V and J ends, which lost 4 bases and 11 bases, there was a span of 22 bases. This CDR3 has 15 residues. CDR1 LGHNA and CDR2 YSLEER come from the germline V gene. CDR3 bases: TGCGCCAGCAGCCGTGGTCGAGGCTCGTCTGGGTGGCAGTATTTT. Residues: CASSRGRGSSGWQYF.

V and J are TRBV4-3 and TRBJ2-5; 7 positions agree with TRBD2. This CDR3 region has 16 residues. The germline V gene encodes CDR1 LGHNA and CDR2 YSLEER. With V trimmed by 0 bases and J by 2 bases, 6 bases remained unmatched. CDR3 coding DNA: TGCGCCAGCAGCCAAGATCGTGGAGCGGGGCAAGAGACCCAGTACTTC. This encodes CASSQDRGAGQETQYF.

This chain connects TRBV30 to TRBJ2-3; 7 nucleotides line up with TRBD1. V was clipped by 1 base and J by 2 bases; unmatched bases: 15. Germline V gene lookup returns CDR1 GTSNPN and CDR2 SVGIG (reference sequence). The CDR3 extends over 18 amino acids. CDR3 in DNA: TGTGCCTGGAGTGCGGCCCCTGGGACAGCCAGTCTCACAGATACGCAGTATTTT. It yields the protein CAWSAAPGTASLTDTQYF.

V and J are TRBV10-3 and TRBJ2-5; possible D gene TRBD2, 6 bases. V was trimmed by 8 bases and J by 0 bases, leaving 7 bases between them. Germline V gene lookup returns CDR1 ENHRY and CDR2 SYGVKD. The CDR3 totals 12 residues. DNA for the CDR3: TGTGCCATCGGGGGGAACCAAGAGACCCAGTACTTC. This sequence encodes CAIGGNQETQYF.

This clonotype came up a few times. The chain recombines TRBV30 with TRBJ2-1; D uncertain. Germline-derived CDR1 and CDR2 are GTSNPN and SVGIG (reference sequence). The ends were cut back, 0 bases at V and 5 bases at J, with 8 bases in the middle. The length of the CDR3 is 13 residues. CDR3 amino acids: CAWSVMSHNEQFF. CDR3 coding DNA: TGTGCCTGGAGTGTAATGAGTCACAATGAGCAGTTCTTC.

V usage is TRBV27 and J usage is TRBJ1-2; weak D call: TRBD1 (6 bases). This CDR3 is 14 amino acids long. Trimming shortened V by 5 bases and J by 4 bases, and 14 bases separated the two germline ends. Germline CDR1 and CDR2: MNHEY and SMNVEV (reference sequence). CDR3 sequence: CASSPAGQRYGYTF. The CDR3 DNA follows: TGTGCCAGCAGTCCCGCCGGACAGCGCTATGGCTACACCTTC.

The CDR3 spells CASSLTGEILSYEQYF. The DNA of the CDR3 is TGTGCCAGCAGCCTGACAGGGGAAATCCTCTCCTACGAGCAGTACTTC. V gene TRBV7-9 combines with J gene TRBJ2-7; 8 bases fit TRBD1. Trimming removed 5 bases from V and 0 bases from J; junction bases left unmatched: 9. CDR1 and CDR2 from the germline V gene are SEHNR and FQNEAQ (reference sequence). The CDR3 runs 16 residues. Drawing the rest from reference TRBV7-9 and TRBJ2-7, the complete variable domain is DTGVSQNPRHKITKRGQNVTFRCDPISEHNRLYWYRQTLGQGPEFLTYFQNEAQLEKSRLLSDRFSAERPKGSFSTLEIQRTEQGDSAMYLCASSLTGEILSYEQYFGPGTRLTVT.

This clonotype was observed at least ten times. This chain links TRBV20-1 with TRBJ1-6; D call uncertain. V was pared by 3 bases and J by 6 bases, with 9 bases between. The CDR3 covers 13 residues. Germline V gene sequence: CDR1 DFQATT, CDR2 SNEGSKA (reference sequence). CDR3 sequence: CSARSSGNSPLHF. The CDR3 DNA is TGCAGTGCTAGGTCGAGCGGTAATTCACCCCTCCACTTT.

This clonotype turned up a few times. V gene TRBV5-6 combines with J gene TRBJ2-3; unclear D gene. The germline V and J ends were trimmed by 1 base and 3 bases, with 12 bases remaining between them. The CDR3 spans 15 residues. Germline V gene sequence: CDR1 SGHDT, CDR2 YYEEEE. CDR3 in DNA: TGTGCCAGCAGCTTGATGGCCCCCGAAACAGATACGCAGTATTTT. Translating it yields CASSLMAPETDTQYF.

This sequence joins TRBV11-2 and TRBJ1-1, with D perhaps matching TRBD1 (5 bases). V gave up 0 bases and J gave up 7 bases, with 12 bases separating them. The CDR3 contains 14 residues. Per the germline V gene, CDR1 is SGHAT and CDR2 is FQNNGV. Here the CDR3 reads CASSLDGGGGEAFF. The CDR3, as DNA: TGTGCCAGCAGCTTAGATGGGGGGGGTGGTGAAGCTTTCTTT.

In DNA form, the CDR3 reads TGTGCCAGCAGCGTAAACGCCGGGGAGCTGTTTTTT. Its translation: CASSVNAGELFF. The gene calls are TRBV9 and TRBJ2-2; no reliable D call. CDR3 length: 12 residues. Trimming took 1 base from V and 6 from J, leaving 4 bases between them. Germline V lookup: CDR1 SGDLS, CDR2 YYNGEE.

V and J are TRBV7-9 and TRBJ2-7; D gene unclear. From germline, CDR1 is SEHNR and CDR2 FQNEAQ (reference sequence). This CDR3 has 12 amino acids. Trimming removed 5 bases at V and 2 bases at J, with 7 bases between. The CDR3: CASSREAYEQYF. CDR3 nucleotide sequence: TGTGCCAGCAGCCGCGAGGCCTACGAGCAGTACTTC.

The V gene is TRBV7-6, the J gene TRBJ2-7; 9 nucleotides agree with TRBD1. The CDR3 sequence is 15 residues long. V lost 4 bases to trimming and J lost 2 bases; unmatched junction nucleotides: 6. Looked up from germline, CDR1 is SGHVS and CDR2 is FNYEAQ. CDR3 residues: CASSSLGTGTYEQYF. In DNA, the CDR3 is TGTGCCAGCAGCTCTTTGGGGACAGGGACCTACGAGCAGTACTTC.

This clonotype was observed a handful of times. The V and J genes are TRBV20-1 and TRBJ1-2; 7 nucleotides agree with TRBD1. V lost 6 bases, J lost 2 bases, and 3 bases stayed unmatched. The CDR3 covers 12 residues. The germline CDR1 and CDR2 sequences are DFQATT and SNEGSKA (reference sequence). CDR3 sequence (DNA): TGCAGTGCCCCAGGGGGGAACTATGGCTACACCTTC. It translates to CSAPGGNYGYTF.

V gene TRBV12-3 or TRBV12-4 combines with J gene TRBJ1-1, with D hard to call. The CDR3 is 14 residues long. Deletions cut 6 bases from V and 4 bases from J, with 15 bases between. CDR3 sequence (DNA): TGTGCCAGCAGCCTGAAAGTGGGTAGCACTGAAGCTTTCTTT. As protein: CASSLKVGSTEAFF.